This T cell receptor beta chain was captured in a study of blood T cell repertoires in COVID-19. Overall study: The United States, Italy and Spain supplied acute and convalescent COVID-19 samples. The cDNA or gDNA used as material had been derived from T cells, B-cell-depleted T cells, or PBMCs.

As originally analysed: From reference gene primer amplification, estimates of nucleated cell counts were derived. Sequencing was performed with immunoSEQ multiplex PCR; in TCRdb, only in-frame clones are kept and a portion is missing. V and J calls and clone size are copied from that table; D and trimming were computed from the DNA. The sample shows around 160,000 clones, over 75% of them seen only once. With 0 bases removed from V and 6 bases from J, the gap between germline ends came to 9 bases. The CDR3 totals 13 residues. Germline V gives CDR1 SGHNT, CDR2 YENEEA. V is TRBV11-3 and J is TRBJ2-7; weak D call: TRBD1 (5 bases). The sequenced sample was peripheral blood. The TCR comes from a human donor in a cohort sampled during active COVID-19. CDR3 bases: TGTGCCAGCAGCTTAGATCAGGGTGGCGAGCAGTACTTC. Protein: CASSLDQGGEQYF.